The next 19 T cell receptor beta chains were all read from a single sample in a study of shared clonotypes between healthy human individuals (dated by TCRdb to 2018 to 2020). Library generation was performed with the immunoSEQ multiplex PCR assay. TCRdb's version of the immuneACCESS table is confined to in-frame rearrangements and falls short of the full clone set. An unresolved V gene accounts for under half of the shortfall where checked; the remainder is of unknown origin. For this sample there are about 79,000 clones; over 55% appear just once. The ten most abundant clones make up 51% of the sample. The source material was memory CD8+ T cells sorted from blood. The sample's cell subset or site label, in plain terms: CD45RO+ cells pooled with CCR7-negative TemRA cells. The source of these receptors is a man aged 25 to 45 in good health.

This clone was recorded many times. V gene TRBV6-6 combines with J gene TRBJ2-7; 8 bases map to TRBD1. This CDR3 comprises 16 residues. The J segment lost 3 bases and the V segment lost 4 bases, leaving 11 bases of the junction unmatched. Germline V CDR1 and CDR2: MNHNY, SVGAGI (reference sequence). CDR3 sequence: CASSSSRQGLVYEQYF. CDR3 nucleotide sequence: TGTGCCAGCAGTTCGAGCCGACAGGGGTTAGTCTACGAGCAGTACTTC.

The chain recombines TRBV27 with TRBJ2-1; D uncertain. The CDR3 loop spans 13 amino acids. V lost 6 bases and J lost 2, with 8 bases in between. Per germline, CDR1 MNHEY and CDR2 SMNVEV (reference sequence). CDR3 sequence (DNA): TGTGCCAGCAGCCTCAATCCCTACAATGAGCAGTTCTTC. Translating it yields CASSLNPYNEQFF.

The chain joins TRBV2 to TRBJ1-3; 8 nucleotides match TRBD1. Germline V gene sequence: CDR1 SNHLY, CDR2 FYNNEI. V was pared by 8 bases and J by 0 bases, with 9 bases of the junction left unmatched. The CDR3 is 16 amino acids. DNA for the CDR3: TGTGCCAGCGCACCCGGGACAGGCCTCTCTGGAAACACCATATATTTT. This gives the protein CASAPGTGLSGNTIYF. The variable domain in full, with the rest retrieved from reference TRBV2 and TRBJ1-3, is EPEVTQTPSHQVTQMGQEVILRCVPISNHLYFYWYRQILGQKVEFLVSFYNNEISEKSEIFDDQFSVERPDGSNFTLKIRSTKLEDSAMYFCASAPGTGLSGNTIYFGEGSWLTVV.

This clone showed up just a few times. The gene calls are TRBV19 and TRBJ2-7; D is unclear. Germline lookup yields CDR1 LNHDA and CDR2 SQIVND (reference sequence). This CDR3 spans 12 amino acids. V was clipped by 5 bases and J by 3 bases, with 8 bases between them. CDR3 DNA: TGTGCCAGTAGTGCCTATGACTACGAGCAGTACTTC. Encoded protein: CASSAYDYEQYF.

For this clone: Different DNA sequences within this sample yield the same CDR3. This chain links TRBV7-6 with TRBJ1-2; D unclear. The CDR3 contains 17 residues. Per germline, CDR1 SGHVS and CDR2 FNYEAQ. V lost 3 bases, J lost 4 bases, and 21 bases lay in between. The CDR3 protein is CASSFSVGRVPTYGYTF. The CDR3, as DNA: TGTGCCAGCAGCTTTAGCGTCGGGAGGGTTCCTACCTATGGCTACACCTTC.

This rearrangement joins TRBV28 to TRBJ2-3; D ambiguous. This CDR3 spans 14 amino acids. V lost 7 bases to trimming and J lost 0 bases, with 11 bases between them. CDR1 and CDR2 from the germline V gene are MDHEN and SYDVKM. The CDR3 region is CASKFIQSTDTQYF. The DNA for the CDR3 is TGTGCCAGCAAGTTCATTCAGAGCACAGATACGCAGTATTTT.

J is TRBJ2-5 and V is TRBV5-1; TRBD2 agrees at 9 bases. This CDR3 spans 14 amino acids. Germline CDR1 SGHRS, CDR2 YFSETQ. V was pared by 5 bases and J by 5 bases, with 7 bases of the junction left unmatched. The chain's CDR3 is CASSEAGGLETQYF. CDR3 nucleotide sequence: TGCGCCAGCAGTGAGGCGGGAGGGTTGGAGACCCAGTACTTC.

The chain combines TRBV28 with TRBJ2-3, with D hard to call. V shed 10 bases and J shed 0 bases, with 38 bases lying between them. Germline V gene sequence: CDR1 MDHEN, CDR2 SYDVKM. The CDR3 spans 22 residues. The CDR3 loop reads CAIQQYELRGERLGPSTDTQYF. The CDR3 DNA is TGTGCCATCCAACAATACGAACTACGAGGTGAACGCCTTGGTCCTAGCACAGATACGCAGTATTTT.

V and J are TRBV27 and TRBJ2-1, with a possible D match to TRBD1 (5 bases). The germline V gene has CDR1 MNHEY and CDR2 SMNVEV (reference sequence). With 2 bases removed from V and 2 bases from J, the gap between germline ends came to 19 bases. The CDR3 consists of 18 residues. As DNA, the CDR3 is TGTGCCAGCAGTTTAAGGGGCAGTTGGGGTGCAGCCTACAATGAGCAGTTCTTC. Translated, it gives CASSLRGSWGAAYNEQFF.

The chain carries TRBV4-3 and TRBJ2-7; D ambiguous. V dropped 0 bases and J dropped 7 bases, with 10 bases sitting between them. In germline, CDR1 is LGHNA, CDR2 YSLEER. The CDR3 length is 13 residues. CDR3 sequence: CASSQELGREQYF. DNA of the CDR3: TGCGCCAGCAGCCAAGAGTTGGGAAGGGAGCAGTACTTC.

Note on this clone: A read error may produce the germline difference seen at one junction end. The chain carries TRBV11-2 and TRBJ2-1, with D tentatively TRBD2 (5 bases). The CDR3 extends over 16 amino acids. Germline V gene lookup returns CDR1 SGHAT and CDR2 FQNNGV. The CDR3 sequence is CASSQGVSGSYNEQFF. The CDR3 nucleotides are TGCGCCAGCAGCCAAGGTGTAAGCGGTTCCTACAATGAGCAGTTCTTC.

This clone was counted between two and nine times. The chain recombines TRBV27 with TRBJ2-7; D is unclear. This CDR3 is 14 amino acids long. CDR1 and CDR2 from the germline V gene are MNHEY and SMNVEV (reference sequence). V lost 2 bases and J 0 bases, leaving 8 bases between the germline ends. CDR3 in DNA: TGTGCCAGCAGTTTAGTATTCAGCTCCTACGAGCAGTACTTC. Translated: CASSLVFSSYEQYF.

The chain joins TRBV21-1 to TRBJ2-7. TRBV21-1 is designated a pseudogene. The CDR3 consists of 12 residues. The chain's CDR3 is CASSKAGDEQYF. The CDR3, as DNA: TGTGCCAGCAGCAAAGCGGGTGACGAGCAGTACTTC.

The chain recombines TRBV9 with TRBJ2-1, with D tentatively TRBD2 (6 bases). Germline V gives CDR1 SGDLS, CDR2 YYNGEE. The CDR3 contains 20 residues. V shed 6 bases and J shed 3 bases, with 31 bases lying between them. CDR3 sequence (DNA): TGTGCCAGCAAAACTGCACAAGGCGGGAAGGCATCGTGCGTCTACAATGAGCAGTTCTTC. Translated: CASKTAQGGKASCVYNEQFF.

V usage is TRBV30 and J usage is TRBJ1-5; a possible D gene is TRBD1 (6 bases). In germline, CDR1 is GTSNPN, CDR2 SVGIG (reference sequence). This CDR3 has 13 amino acids. V lost 5 bases and J 9 bases, leaving 17 bases between the germline ends. The CDR3 here is CAWATGLLGPQHF. The CDR3 DNA follows: TGTGCCTGGGCGACAGGCCTCTTGGGGCCCCAGCATTTT.

This clone appeared many times. The chain uses TRBV7-6 and TRBJ2-2, with no clear D. Per germline, CDR1 SGHVS and CDR2 FNYEAQ. This CDR3 comprises 12 residues. V was clipped by 0 bases and J by 8 bases, with 4 bases between them. The CDR3 nucleotides are TGTGCCAGCAGCTTAGCGCTTGGGGAGCTGTTTTTT. It yields the protein CASSLALGELFF.

This chain uses TRBV27 with TRBJ2-1; tentatively, D is TRBD1 (5 bases). Germline CDR1 MNHEY, CDR2 SMNVEV (reference sequence). Trimming stripped 3 bases from V and 4 bases from J, with 7 bases between. The length of the CDR3 is 13 residues. CDR3: CASSFQGYNEQFF. The DNA of the CDR3 is TGTGCCAGCAGTTTCCAGGGTTACAATGAGCAGTTCTTC.

This chain links TRBV6-5 with TRBJ2-7; D may match TRBD1 or TRBD2 (5 bases each). Germline lookup yields CDR1 MNHEY and CDR2 SVGAGI. This CDR3 spans 12 amino acids. Between the trimmed V and J ends, which lost 7 bases and 1 base, there was a span of 8 bases. CDR3 bases: TGTGCCAGCACCGGGACGTCCTACGAGCAGTACTTC. Residues: CASTGTSYEQYF.

A word on this clone: At one end, the junction sequence differs from germline, possibly due to a read error. The gene calls are TRBV4-1 and TRBJ2-3, with D perhaps given as TRBD1 or TRBD2 (7 bases each). Germline V gene sequence: CDR1 MGHRA, CDR2 YSYEKL. This CDR3 region has 14 residues. DNA for the CDR3: TGCGCCTGCAGGGGGGCGGGAGGCACAGATACGCAGTATTTT. This gives the protein CACRGAGGTDTQYF.